This passage covers 6 T cell receptor beta chains from one sample sequenced in a study of blood T cell repertoires in COVID-19. Assay: immunoSEQ multiplex PCR; the TCRdb copy retains only in-frame clones and omits some. The top ten clones hold 15% to 18% of a sample with about 46,000 clones, over 75% of them seen once. The material sequenced was peripheral blood. These receptors originate from a human donor in a cohort sampled during active COVID-19. The donor label of this sample is uncertain.

The CDR3 DNA reads as TGTGCCAGCAGCCTAGAGGCAGCGGGGAGCACAGATACGCAGTATTTT. Translation: CASSLEAAGSTDTQYF. The V and J genes are TRBV9 and TRBJ2-3, with 7 bases aligning to TRBD2. This CDR3 comprises 16 residues. Trimming cost V 4 bases and J 0 bases; bases outside gene matches: 8. From germline, CDR1 is SGDLS and CDR2 YYNGEE.

The rearrangement uses TRBV19 and TRBJ1-3; 8 bases align to TRBD1. This CDR3 has 15 residues. CDR1 is LNHDA and CDR2 is SQIVND in the germline V gene (reference sequence). Trimming cost V 7 bases and J 0 bases; bases outside gene matches: 5. In nucleotides, the CDR3 is TGTGCCAGTATCGACAGGGGTAGCTCTGGAAACACCATATATTTT. Amino acids: CASIDRGSSGNTIYF.

The V gene is TRBV10-1, the J gene TRBJ1-5, with 8 bases matching TRBD1. This CDR3 has 15 amino acids. V shed 7 bases, J shed 1 base, and the junction held 6 bases outside the gene matches. Germline V CDR1 and CDR2: WNHNN, SYGVQD (reference sequence). DNA of the CDR3: TGCGCCAGCATTCTCTGGGACAGGAGCAATCAGCCCCAGCATTTT. Its protein is CASILWDRSNQPQHF.

The chain combines TRBV5-1 with TRBJ2-2; D uncertain. The V end was cut by 2 bases, the J end by 4 bases, with 18 bases between. The CDR3 is 17 amino acids. The germline gives CDR1 SGHRS, CDR2 YFSETQ. DNA of the CDR3: TGCGCCAGCAGCTTTCTTTCACCGGTGTCGAGCACCGGGGAGCTGTTTTTT. It yields the protein CASSFLSPVSSTGELFF.

The chain carries TRBV5-1 and TRBJ1-2; D is unclear. Trimming pared 0 bases from V and 3 bases from J, leaving 6 bases between. The CDR3 consists of 13 residues. Germline lookup yields CDR1 SGHRS and CDR2 YFSETQ. This CDR3 reads CASSLGADYGYTF. The CDR3, as DNA: TGCGCCAGCAGCTTGGGGGCAGACTATGGCTACACCTTC.

The chain employs TRBV9 and TRBJ2-5, with D perhaps matching TRBD2 (6 bases). The CDR3 length is 14 residues. Germline V CDR1 and CDR2: SGDLS, YYNGEE. Trimming took 0 bases from V and 5 from J, leaving 11 bases between them. CDR3 region: CASSVEGGGETQYF. CDR3 sequence (DNA): TGTGCCAGCAGCGTAGAGGGTGGAGGGGAGACCCAGTACTTC.